This TCR beta chain was recovered during a study of breast tumors, draining lymph nodes, adjacent tissues (dated by TCRdb to about 2016). With regard to the full study: In breast cancer patients, the study compared the TCR beta repertoires of tumor, adjacent nontumor tissue and axillary lymph nodes. In human breast cancer, the study set out to evaluate how tumor, surrounding tissue and draining lymph node repertoires relate to one another and whether T cells may move between these sites. Paper-wide results and their limitations: The study presented the conclusion that tumor T cells originate in lymph nodes as consistent with a hypothesis, not as something directly demonstrated. Tumor and nontumor tissue repertoires were found to be significantly more similar in luminal-like than in basal-like breast cancer. Tumor T-cell repertoires showed less diversity than lymph node repertoires and more diversity than nontumor tissue repertoires, and tumor T-cell repertoires showed preferential V and J gene usage. The data were considered consistent with most tumor T cells being derived from the lymph node and subsequently expanding within tumor tissue.

Here V drops 8 bases and J drops 10 bases, and the junction holds 12 bases not matched to any gene. The CDR3 numbers 13 residues from cysteine through phenylalanine. The sequence is cut down to CDR3 DNA, 39 bases in frame from base 1. CDR1 SNHLY and CDR2 FYNNEI are derived from the germline V gene. As for this clonotype: Its antigen has not been determined. This may arise from a read error, as a much more abundant clone is one base away.

TCRdb lists the instrument as Illumina HiSeq 2000. Multiplex PCR amplification was used to build the TCR beta chain libraries. The amplified TCR beta chain products were analyzed by high-throughput sequencing. TCRdb itself trimmed the public reads at Q25 with fastp, ran MiXCR and retained productive beta chains. Each record represents a unique CDR3 protein, reported with the most common genes and DNA among its rows. The sample yields about 270,000 distinct CDR3 sequences; under 35% were counted once. The top ten hold over 0.95% of the sample. The axillary draining lymph nodes of breast cancer patients were the source of the lymph node samples.

The sequence was obtained from a female donor with breast cancer. Some clones in this sample may be carry-over from other donors' samples. In this chain, TRBV2 is recombined with TRBJ2-3, with 7 central nucleotides matching TRBD2. Sequencing was done on a sample of axillary lymph node tissue. The CDR3 region reads CASGGEGIDAQYF. The DNA sequence reads TGTGCCAGCGGGGGGGAGGGTATCGATGCGCAGTATTTT.